This is a list of T cell receptor beta chains from one sample in a study of T-cell memory formation after mild COVID-19. From the 5' RACE reads, TCRdb called clonotypes with MiXCR, one entry per CDR3 protein. The sample consists of around 140,000 distinct CDR3 sequences, 6% of them appearing once. Sample: PBMCs or a T cell subset sorted from them (not recorded which). The receptors derive from an adult woman who had mild COVID-19 (a few samples of this study predate the infection). Cell type and time point are not known. The CDR3 runs from the conserved cysteine through the conserved F or W. Fields, in order: J gene, clone size, V gene, D gene, CDR3 DNA, CDR3 protein. D genes are given only for firm matches. Clone size appears in some rows only: once, few, many, or a class for an expanded clone.

TRBJ2-1,many,TRBV18,TRBD1,TGTGCCAGCTCACCAGGGACAGGACTACTTTACAATGAGCAGTTCTTC,CASSPGTGLLYNEQFF
TRBJ1-5,many,TRBV20-1,NA,TGCAGTGCTAGTGTGGGGTCTAATCAGCCCCAGCATTTT,CSASVGSNQPQHF
TRBJ1-5,NA,TRBV4-1,TRBD1,TGCGCCAGCAGCCCAGGCCCCCACCGGGACAGTGTGTATTTT,CASSPGPHRDSVYF
TRBJ2-7,NA,TRBV2,NA,TGTGCCAGCTGCCGGGACACATCCTACGAGCAGTACTTC,CASCRDTSYEQYF
TRBJ2-2,many,TRBV7-7,NA,TGTGCTAGCAGCCCGGAGACAGTGGTAAACACCGGGGAGCTGTTTTTT,CASSPETVVNTGELFF
TRBJ1-4,many,TRBV29-1,NA,TGCAGCGTTCGGGTCCAAGGGGACGAAAAACTGTTTTTT,CSVRVQGDEKLFF
TRBJ2-3,many,TRBV5-1,NA,TGCGCCAGCAGCAACGACGGGGGTAACACAGATACGCAGTATTTT,CASSNDGGNTDTQYF
TRBJ2-1,few,TRBV7-3,TRBD2,TGTGCCAGCAGCTACGGGACTAGCGGAAGCAATGAGCAGTTCTTC,CASSYGTSGSNEQFF
TRBJ2-6,NA,TRBV11-2,NA,TGTGCCGGCCACAGCGGATCTGGGGCCAACGTCCTGACTTTC,CAGHSGSGANVLTF
TRBJ2-2,few,TRBV12-3/TRBV12-4,NA,TGTGCCAGCAGCTCCTCTAGCGTCCGAAACACCGGGGAGCTGTTTTTT,CASSSSSVRNTGELFF
TRBJ2-5,many,TRBV4-1,NA,TGCGCCAGCAGCCAAGACCCCGGGAAACAAGAGACCCAGTACTTC,CASSQDPGKQETQYF
TRBJ2-3,many,TRBV25-1,NA,TGTGCCAGCACCCCCCCGGATACGCAGTATTTT,CASTPPDTQYF
TRBJ1-1,many,TRBV6-2/TRBV6-3,NA,TGTGCCAGCAGTTACTCGAAGAACACTGAAGCTTTCTTT,CASSYSKNTEAFF
TRBJ1-1,many,TRBV7-2,NA,TGTGCCAGCAGCCCCTACAGGGCCACTGAAGCTTTCTTT,CASSPYRATEAFF
TRBJ2-5,few,TRBV3-1,TRBD1,TGTGCCAGCACCCGGGGACAGTTGAACCAGGAGACCCAGTACTTC,CASTRGQLNQETQYF
TRBJ2-1,NA,TRBV25-1,NA,TGTGCCAGCAGTGAACGGGGGGACAAAAACAATGAGCAGTTCTTC,CASSERGDKNNEQFF
TRBJ2-3,many,TRBV20-1,TRBD1,TGCAGTGCTAGCTCCGACAGGGGAGGCACAGATACGCAGTATTTT,CSASSDRGGTDTQYF
TRBJ2-7,NA,TRBV4-3,TRBD2,TGCGCCAGCAGCCAGTCCGGACGAGCGGGAGGCGAAGAGCAGTACTTC,CASSQSGRAGGEEQYF
TRBJ2-1,many,TRBV5-1,TRBD2,TGCGCCAGCAGCTTGAATCTAGCGGACTTCTCCTACAATGAGCAGTTCTTC,CASSLNLADFSYNEQFF
TRBJ2-5,many,TRBV20-1,TRBD2,TGCAGTGCTAGGACTAGCGGGCACCAAGAGACCCAGTACTTC,CSARTSGHQETQYF
TRBJ2-2,few,TRBV29-1,TRBD1,TGCAGCGCTAAGAAACGTGGACAGGGATTTATGGGGGAGCTGTTTTTT,CSAKKRGQGFMGELFF
TRBJ1-1,few,TRBV20-1,NA,TGCAGTGCTAGAGATCAGAGTCGGGGGGAAAGGAAAACTGAAGCTTTCTTT,CSARDQSRGERKTEAFF
TRBJ2-4,NA,TRBV18,NA,TGTGCCAGCTCACCGGCACACTCATCATTAGACATTCAGTACTTC,CASSPAHSSLDIQYF
TRBJ2-2,NA,TRBV6-5,NA,TGTGCCAGCAGTAACGAGGACGGCTACACCGGGGAGCTGTTTTTT,CASSNEDGYTGELFF
TRBJ2-1,NA,TRBV20-1,TRBD1,TGCAGGGGAGCTGCGGGACAGGGTGACAATGAGCAGTTCTTC,CRGAAGQGDNEQFF
TRBJ2-7,few,TRBV12-3/TRBV12-4,NA,TGTGCCAGCAGTTTTTTAAGTACGACAGGCTCCTACGAGCAGTACTTC,CASSFLSTTGSYEQYF
TRBJ2-3,NA,TRBV6-6,TRBD2,TGTGCCAGCAGTTACCTCGGGGGGAGCCGGGCAGATACGCAGTATTTT,CASSYLGGSRADTQYF
TRBJ1-3,many,TRBV5-1,TRBD1,TGCGCCAGCAGCTCGACAGGGGGCTCTGGAAACACCATATATTTT,CASSSTGGSGNTIYF
TRBJ2-1,many,TRBV4-3,TRBD2,TGCGCCAGCAGCCAAGATTCGGGACTAGCGGGGCTGCGGCACAATGAGCAGTTCTTC,CASSQDSGLAGLRHNEQFF
TRBJ2-7,NA,TRBV9,NA,TGTGCCAGCAGCGGGCCCACACCAGGCGAGGGGCAGTACTTC,CASSGPTPGEGQYF
TRBJ2-7,NA,TRBV29-1,NA,TGCAGCGTCCGGGACAAAACCTACGAGCAGTACTTC,CSVRDKTYEQYF
TRBJ1-1,many,TRBV5-4,NA,TGTGCCAGCAGCTTGGAACAGGGGAACACTGAAGCTTTCTTT,CASSLEQGNTEAFF
TRBJ2-1,many,TRBV5-5,NA,TGTGCCAGCAGCTTCCGGGACAACTCCTACAATGAGCAGTTCTTC,CASSFRDNSYNEQFF
TRBJ2-7,few,TRBV27,TRBD1,TGTGCCAGCAGACCAGGGACAGTTAAAACCTACGAGCAGTACTTC,CASRPGTVKTYEQYF
TRBJ1-2,few,TRBV2,NA,TGTGCCAGCAGAGAGGACGGAGCTAACTATGGCTACACCTTC,CASREDGANYGYTF